The 32 T cell receptor beta chains below all came from one sample that was sequenced in a study of beta chain features in type 1 diabetes. Whole-study findings and limits: Within each of all four CD4+ subsets, Type 1 diabetes patients had TCRB CDR3s that were moderately but significantly shorter.

No antigen has been identified for these receptors. Every bit of the isolated RNA underwent reverse transcription, so sequencing read expressed TCRB transcripts. The assay was immunoSEQ multiplex PCR, and TCRdb's table has in-frame clones only and misses some. The sample yields approximately 730,000 clones, around 15% seen once. Material for sequencing was naive CD4+ T cells from blood. All receptors come from a man between 18 and 29 years old with type 1 diabetes.

The rearrangement uses TRBV30 and TRBJ1-4; D possibly corresponds to TRBD1 (5 bases). Germline lookup yields CDR1 GTSNPN and CDR2 SVGIG (reference sequence). The CDR3 runs 15 residues. V lost 1 base and J lost 8, with 17 bases in between. The CDR3 DNA sequence: TGTGCCTGGAGTGACCCTCGGGGCCACGGCGAAAAACTGTTTTTT. Protein product: CAWSDPRGHGEKLFF.

This clone was found a few times. V and J are TRBV6-1 and TRBJ1-5; no definite D call. The V gene's germline CDR1 is MNHNS and CDR2 SASEGT. The ends were cut back, 8 bases at V and 0 bases at J, with 14 bases in the middle. The CDR3 loop spans 15 amino acids. The DNA for the CDR3 is TGTGCCAGCGTTCGTTTTGGGTATAGCAATCAGCCCCAGCATTTT. It is translated as CASVRFGYSNQPQHF.

J is TRBJ2-7 and V is TRBV11-2; no reliable D call. The CDR3 is 14 amino acids. Germline CDR1 and CDR2: SGHAT and FQNNGV. V lost 0 bases and J 3 bases, leaving 9 bases between the germline ends. The CDR3 loop is CASSLERVVYEQYF. The CDR3 bases are TGTGCCAGCAGCTTAGAAAGGGTAGTCTACGAGCAGTACTTC.

This chain joins TRBV5-1 and TRBJ1-5; D gene ambiguous. This CDR3 has 13 residues. Germline CDR1 is SGHRS and CDR2 is YFSETQ. With 2 bases removed from V and 8 bases from J, the gap between germline ends came to 11 bases. The CDR3 protein is CASSFGPKEPQHF. CDR3 DNA: TGCGCCAGCAGCTTTGGGCCCAAGGAGCCCCAGCATTTT.

This clone turned up a few times. This sample includes further DNA sequences coding for the same CDR3. The chain employs TRBV6-6 and TRBJ2-5, with unresolved D. The germline V and J ends were trimmed by 2 bases and 1 base, with 2 bases remaining between them. This CDR3 has 12 residues. CDR1 is MNHNY, CDR2 SVGAGI, per germline (reference sequence). The CDR3 DNA reads as TGTGCCAGCAGTTACGCCCAAGAGACCCAGTACTTC. This codes for CASSYAQETQYF.

The chain combines TRBV7-9 with TRBJ2-1; either TRBD1 or TRBD2 may fit D (5 bases each). Germline CDR1 reads SEHNR; CDR2 reads FQNEAQ (reference sequence). This CDR3 has 16 amino acids. The V end was cut by 5 bases, the J end by 3 bases, with 17 bases between. The CDR3 nucleotides read TGTGCCAGCAGCCGCCTCCCGGGGCCGGGCTACAATGAGCAGTTCTTC. Its translation is CASSRLPGPGYNEQFF.

The V gene is TRBV6-5, the J gene TRBJ2-7; 10 nucleotides line up with TRBD2. The germline V gene has CDR1 MNHEY and CDR2 SVGAGI. The CDR3 is 14 amino acids. The J segment lost 9 bases and the V segment lost 6 bases, leaving 11 bases of the junction unmatched. CDR3 in DNA: TGTGCCAGCAGCCGAAAGACTAGCGGGCTGCGGCAGTACTTC. This gives the protein CASSRKTSGLRQYF.

The rearrangement links TRBV7-9 to TRBJ1-5, with a possible D match to TRBD1 (6 bases). The CDR3 runs 14 residues. Germline loops: CDR1 SEHNR, CDR2 FQNEAQ (reference sequence). Trimming shortened V by 5 bases and J by 4 bases, and 12 bases separated the two germline ends. CDR3 protein: CASSPSTGNQPQHF. CDR3 DNA sequence: TGTGCCAGCAGCCCGTCTACAGGGAATCAGCCCCAGCATTTT.

This clone was seen only a few times. The rearrangement uses TRBV4-1 and TRBJ1-3; D is unresolved. The V and J ends lost 0 bases and 7 bases respectively, with 10 bases between them. Germline V lookup: CDR1 MGHRA, CDR2 YSYEKL. The CDR3 contains 14 residues. The CDR3 sequence: CASSQDSPRNTIYF. The CDR3 bases are TGCGCCAGCAGCCAAGACTCGCCGCGGAACACCATATATTTT.

The genes are TRBV28 and TRBJ2-5; the match to TRBD2 covers 11 bases. J gave up 1 base and V 2 bases, and 3 bases lay outside the gene matches. The CDR3 length is 16 residues. The V gene's germline CDR1 is MDHEN and CDR2 SYDVKM. The CDR3, as DNA: TGTGCCAGCAGTTTAGGCCTAGCGGGGGGCCAAGAGACCCAGTACTTC. It codes for CASSLGLAGGQETQYF.

The gene calls are TRBV10-3 and TRBJ2-3, with D possibly TRBD2 on 5 matching bases. The CDR3 is made up of 13 amino acids. V shed 10 bases and J shed 1 base, with 12 bases lying between them. The germline gives CDR1 ENHRY, CDR2 SYGVKD. The CDR3 DNA sequence: TGTGCCAACGCCGTGAGGGGCACAGATACGCAGTATTTT. It encodes CANAVRGTDTQYF.

V and J are TRBV6-1 and TRBJ2-1; D might be TRBD1 or TRBD2, each matching 5 bases. The CDR3 length is 15 residues. Trimming stripped 4 bases from V and 1 base from J, with 11 bases between. Germline V lookup: CDR1 MNHNS, CDR2 SASEGT. CDR3 region: CASSGSGGSYNEQFF. The CDR3 DNA sequence: TGTGCCAGCAGTGGGAGTGGGGGATCCTACAATGAGCAGTTCTTC.

This clone was detected a few times. The chain links TRBV9 to TRBJ1-3; D not resolved. V lost 0 bases to trimming and J lost 0 bases, with 10 bases between them. Germline CDR1 SGDLS, CDR2 YYNGEE. The CDR3 runs to 16 residues. The CDR3 nucleotides read TGTGCCAGCAGCGTAGGCGTCCCGTTCTCTGGAAACACCATATATTTT. This encodes CASSVGVPFSGNTIYF.

A few counts support this clone. This same CDR3 is encoded by further DNA sequences in the sample. The chain couples TRBV14 to TRBJ1-3; the D is unclear. Germline loops: CDR1 SGHDN, CDR2 FVKESK. The CDR3 covers 14 residues. The V and J ends lost 4 bases and 1 base respectively, with 8 bases between them. CDR3 DNA: TGTGCCAGCAGCCCCCGGACTTCTGGAAACACCATATATTTT. Protein: CASSPRTSGNTIYF.

Written as DNA, the CDR3 is TGTGCCAGCAGTTTAGAAGGAGAGACCCAGTACTTC. It codes for CASSLEGETQYF. J is TRBJ2-5 and V is TRBV28; D call uncertain. CDR1 MDHEN and CDR2 SYDVKM come from the germline V gene. The V end lost 2 bases, the J end lost 4 bases, and 5 bases lay between the germline ends. The CDR3 runs to 12 residues. Supplemented by reference TRBV28 and TRBJ2-5, the full variable domain reads DVKVTQSSRYLVKRTGEKVFLECVQDMDHENMFWYRQDPGLGLRLIYFSYDVKMKEKGDIPEGYSVSREKKERFSLILESASTNQTSMYLCASSLEGETQYFGPGTRLLVL.

The rearrangement uses TRBV19 and TRBJ2-5; D possibly corresponds to TRBD2 (5 bases). Germline CDR1 reads LNHDA; CDR2 reads SQIVND (reference sequence). V was cut by 3 bases and J by 4 bases, with 6 bases left in between. CDR3 size: 12 residues. The CDR3 region has the DNA TGTGCCAGTAGTATGGCGGGAGAGACCCAGTACTTC. Translated, it gives CASSMAGETQYF.

The J gene is TRBJ1-2, the V gene TRBV7-2; D possibly corresponds to TRBD1 (5 bases). The CDR3 spans 17 residues. CDR1 is SGHTA, CDR2 FQGNSA, per germline. Trimming stripped 3 bases from V and 3 bases from J, with 20 bases between. The CDR3 is CASSFGTGTSWDYGYTF. The CDR3 DNA reads as TGTGCCAGCAGCTTCGGGACCGGGACCTCTTGGGACTATGGCTACACCTTC.

This clone was observed once. Possible read error: a much larger clone is one base away. In the same sample, other DNA sequences code for this CDR3. This rearrangement joins TRBV7-2 to TRBJ2-5, with D hard to call. V was shortened by 5 bases and J by 5 bases, with 6 bases between the two germline ends. The CDR3 has 11 amino acids. Germline lookup yields CDR1 SGHTA and CDR2 FQGNSA. The CDR3 DNA reads as TGTGCCAGCAGCCCGCGGGAGACCCAGTACTTC. Protein sequence: CASSPRETQYF.

This clone was seen a handful of times. The J gene is TRBJ2-1, the V gene TRBV19, with D possibly matching TRBD1 (6 bases). The V end was cut by 4 bases, the J end by 5 bases, with 18 bases between. Germline V gene data show CDR1 as LNHDA and CDR2 as SQIVND (reference sequence). The CDR3 runs to 16 residues. CDR3 in amino acids: CASSNGQLLTNNEQFF. The CDR3 nucleotides are TGTGCCAGTAGTAATGGACAGCTACTGACCAACAATGAGCAGTTCTTC.

The V call is TRBV5-4, the J call TRBJ2-5, with a possible D match to TRBD1 (6 bases). CDR1 is SGHNT and CDR2 is YYREEE in the germline V gene (reference sequence). V lost 0 bases to trimming and J lost 4 bases, with 13 bases between them. The CDR3 has 15 residues. The CDR3 DNA is TGTGCCAGCAGCTTGGTGGGTGGGGGCCGAGAGACCCAGTACTTC. As protein: CASSLVGGGRETQYF.

The V and J genes are TRBV7-9 and TRBJ1-6, with D hard to call. The germline V gene has CDR1 SEHNR and CDR2 FQNEAQ (reference sequence). The V gene lost 0 bases and the J gene lost 11 bases, with 17 bases spanning the gap. This CDR3 region has 16 residues. The CDR3 loop reads CASSLAGRFSSAPLHF. CDR3 in DNA: TGTGCCAGCAGCTTAGCCGGGAGATTCTCATCGGCACCCCTCCACTTT. The full variable domain, with the rest looked up from reference TRBV7-9 and TRBJ1-6, is DTGVSQNPRHKITKRGQNVTFRCDPISEHNRLYWYRQTLGQGPEFLTYFQNEAQLEKSRLLSDRFSAERPKGSFSTLEIQRTEQGDSAMYLCASSLAGRFSSAPLHFGNGTRLTVT.

This clone has more than one count but fewer than ten. This sequence joins TRBV13 and TRBJ2-3, with 11 bases matching TRBD2. The CDR3 totals 16 residues. V shed 5 bases, J shed 1 base, and the junction held 5 bases outside the gene matches. Germline V gene data show CDR1 as PRHDT and CDR2 as FYEKMQ (reference sequence). CDR3 DNA sequence: TGTGCCAGCAGCCGACTAGCGGGGAGTCGCACAGATACGCAGTATTTT. This encodes CASSRLAGSRTDTQYF. Variable domain in full (rest from reference TRBV13 and TRBJ2-3): AAGVIQSPRHLIKEKRETATLKCYPIPRHDTVYWYQQGPGQDPQFLISFYEKMQSDKGSIPDRFSAQQFSDYHSELNMSSLELGDSALYFCASSRLAGSRTDTQYFGPGTRLTVL.

V usage is TRBV5-1 and J usage is TRBJ1-4; the match to TRBD1 covers 7 bases. Trimming at V came to 4 bases and at J to 6 bases, leaving 6 bases not matched to a gene. Germline CDR1 is SGHRS and CDR2 is YFSETQ. CDR3 length: 14 amino acids. This CDR3 reads CASSVGGGYEKLFF. As DNA, the CDR3 is TGCGCCAGCAGCGTAGGAGGGGGCTATGAAAAACTGTTTTTT.

This sequence joins TRBV30 and TRBJ2-5; weak D call: TRBD2 (5 bases). This CDR3 contains 14 residues. Germline-derived CDR1 and CDR2 are GTSNPN and SVGIG (reference sequence). The germline V and J ends were trimmed by 0 bases and 7 bases, with 15 bases remaining between them. The CDR3 spells CAWSVYGELGTQYF. The CDR3 DNA sequence: TGTGCCTGGAGTGTATATGGGGAGTTAGGGACCCAGTACTTC.

This rearrangement joins TRBV14 to TRBJ2-4; D remains ambiguous. The CDR3 length is 16 residues. The germline V gene has CDR1 SGHDN and CDR2 FVKESK. V dropped 1 base and J dropped 2 bases, with 12 bases sitting between them. The chain's CDR3 is CASSQVVRGTKNIQYF. The CDR3 DNA follows: TGTGCCAGCAGCCAAGTGGTTCGTGGGACCAAAAACATTCAGTACTTC.

This clone appeared a few times. This chain connects TRBV6-5 to TRBJ2-4, with 7 bases identical to TRBD1. V shed 6 bases and J 5 bases; nucleotides not matched to a gene: 4. Per germline, CDR1 MNHEY and CDR2 SVGAGI. The CDR3 sequence is 13 residues long. CDR3 bases: TGTGCCAGCAGAAAGACAGGGCAAAACATTCAGTACTTC. Encoded protein: CASRKTGQNIQYF.

Note on this clone: In the same sample, other DNA sequences code for this CDR3. This rearrangement joins TRBV7-9 to TRBJ2-5; TRBD1 might be the D (5 bases). The V gene lost 5 bases and the J gene lost 2 bases, with 9 bases spanning the gap. This CDR3 is 13 amino acids long. Germline V gives CDR1 SEHNR, CDR2 FQNEAQ (reference sequence). The CDR3 here is CASSPRTQETQYF. The CDR3 region has the DNA TGTGCCAGCAGCCCCCGGACACAAGAGACCCAGTACTTC.

This clone was found a few times. CDR3 residues: CAWSVGANNQPQHF. DNA for the CDR3: TGTGCCTGGAGTGTAGGTGCGAACAATCAGCCCCAGCATTTT. The chain combines TRBV30 with TRBJ1-5; no clear D gene. The CDR3 loop spans 14 amino acids. Germline CDR1 is GTSNPN and CDR2 is SVGIG (reference sequence). The V end lost 0 bases, the J end lost 3 bases, and 9 bases lay between the germline ends.

This clone was counted a few times. The chain carries TRBV12-5 and TRBJ1-5, with D possibly matching TRBD1 (6 bases). Germline CDR1 and CDR2: LGHNT and FRNRAP. The germline V and J ends were trimmed by 0 bases and 4 bases, with 7 bases remaining between them. The CDR3 is made up of 14 amino acids. The CDR3 nucleotides are TGTGCTAGTGGTTTGGTAGGACAGAATCAGCCCCAGCATTTT. This encodes CASGLVGQNQPQHF. The full variable domain, its missing parts supplied by reference TRBV12-5 and TRBJ1-5, is DARVTQTPRHKVTEMGQEVTMRCQPILGHNTVFWYRQTMMQGLELLAYFRNRAPLDDSGMPKDRFSAEMPDATLATLKIQPSEPRDSAVYFCASGLVGQNQPQHFGDGTRLSIL.

This clone was observed a few times. The V and J genes are TRBV28 and TRBJ2-7, with D tentatively TRBD1 (6 bases). CDR1 and CDR2 from the germline V gene are MDHEN and SYDVKM. The CDR3 length is 13 residues. Trimming cost V 6 bases and J 2 bases, with 11 bases left between them. CDR3 bases: TGTGCCAGCAGGGGCCCAGGGGCCTACGAGCAGTACTTC. Its protein product is CASRGPGAYEQYF. Together with reference TRBV28 and TRBJ2-7, the CDR3 gives the full variable domain: DVKVTQSSRYLVKRTGEKVFLECVQDMDHENMFWYRQDPGLGLRLIYFSYDVKMKEKGDIPEGYSVSREKKERFSLILESASTNQTSMYLCASRGPGAYEQYFGPGTRLTVT.

The chain is built from TRBV27 and TRBJ2-7; either TRBD1 or TRBD2 may fit D (6 bases each). Germline loops: CDR1 MNHEY, CDR2 SMNVEV (reference sequence). Between the trimmed V and J ends, which lost 6 bases and 2 bases, there was a span of 11 bases. The length of the CDR3 is 13 residues. CDR3 in DNA: TGTGCCAGCAGCGTGGGGGGCCCCTACGAGCAGTACTTC. It encodes CASSVGGPYEQYF.

This clone was observed a handful of times. The genes are TRBV27 and TRBJ1-2; D remains ambiguous. V was clipped by 6 bases and J by 4 bases, with 9 bases between them. Germline loops: CDR1 MNHEY, CDR2 SMNVEV (reference sequence). CDR3 length: 12 residues. This chain's CDR3 is CASRGIPYGYTF. CDR3 nucleotide sequence: TGTGCCAGCAGAGGGATCCCCTATGGCTACACCTTC.